Below, 19 T cell receptor beta chains from the same sample are listed, as sequenced in a study of identical twins. TCRdb re-called the 5' RACE reads with MiXCR, one entry per CDR3 protein. This table holds some 790,000 distinct CDR3 sequences, 18% found once. Another study also made use of these data, one on T cells expressing NK-cell markers.

The source material was PBMCs. The receptors were sampled from a woman aged 18-29 years in good health.

Many counts were recorded for this clonotype. V is TRBV20-1 and J is TRBJ2-7; D is undetermined. V was pared by 4 bases and J by 0 bases, with 13 bases between. Germline values: CDR1 DFQATT, CDR2 SNEGSKA (reference sequence). The CDR3 contains 14 residues. CDR3 loop: CSATRTASSYEQYF. DNA of the CDR3: TGCAGTGCTACCCGGACGGCAAGCTCCTACGAGCAGTACTTC.

This rearrangement joins TRBV3-1 to TRBJ2-5; D perhaps matches TRBD1 (6 bases). The CDR3 contains 16 residues. Germline V lookup: CDR1 LGHDT, CDR2 YNNKEL (reference sequence). Trimming shortened V by 4 bases and J by 3 bases, and 18 bases separated the two germline ends. The CDR3 spells CASSPRFGDTKETQYF. In DNA form, the CDR3 reads TGTGCCAGCAGCCCGCGGTTTGGGGACACAAAAGAGACCCAGTACTTC.

This sequence joins TRBV25-1 and TRBJ2-1; 7 bases map to TRBD1. In germline, CDR1 is MGHDK, CDR2 SYGVNS. Losses at the gene ends were 2 bases for V and 4 bases for J; bases not matched to a gene: 5. This CDR3 region has 15 residues. The CDR3 region has the DNA TGTGCCAGCAGTGAAGAACAGGGGAAGTACAATGAGCAGTTCTTC. As protein: CASSEEQGKYNEQFF.

The rearrangement uses TRBV5-1 and TRBJ2-1; possibly TRBD1 or TRBD2 for D (5 bases each). Germline CDR1 SGHRS, CDR2 YFSETQ. The CDR3 sequence is 15 residues long. Trimming left V 2 bases short and J 0 bases short, with 9 bases between. CDR3 coding DNA: TGCGCCAGCAGCTTCACCGGGGCCTCCTACAATGAGCAGTTCTTC. This gives the protein CASSFTGASYNEQFF.

The chain is built from TRBV20-1 and TRBJ1-1; D remains unclear. CDR3 size: 12 residues. Trimming left V 3 bases short and J 8 bases short, with 13 bases between. Germline CDR1 and CDR2: DFQATT and SNEGSKA (reference sequence). The CDR3 loop reads CSASPYLVEAFF. In DNA form, the CDR3 reads TGCAGTGCTAGCCCCTATCTTGTAGAAGCTTTCTTT.

The chain employs TRBV24-1 and TRBJ2-5; no reliable D call. This CDR3 is 13 amino acids long. With 4 bases removed from V and 9 bases from J, the gap between germline ends came to 14 bases. The germline V gene has CDR1 KGHDR and CDR2 SFDVKD. As DNA, the CDR3 is TGTGCCACCAGTGAAGGGCATTTAATGGCCCAGTACTTC. This translates into CATSEGHLMAQYF.

This clonotype turned up a few times. The J gene is TRBJ2-1, the V gene TRBV24-1; 9 positions agree with TRBD2. Germline CDR1 and CDR2: KGHDR and SFDVKD. The CDR3 is 19 residues long. With 1 base clipped from V and 4 bases from J, the junction kept 13 bases outside the gene matches. The CDR3 DNA reads TGTGCCACCAGTGATTTAGGTCTAGCGGGAATAGGTGGGTACAATGAGCAGTTCTTC. This sequence encodes CATSDLGLAGIGGYNEQFF.

The sample holds a few counts of this clonotype. The chain joins TRBV6-6 to TRBJ2-5, with D hard to call. V was cut by 6 bases and J by 9 bases, with 14 bases left in between. The CDR3 runs 12 residues. Germline values: CDR1 MNHNY, CDR2 SVGAGI (reference sequence). The CDR3 loop reads CASSSMYDPQYF. CDR3 sequence (DNA): TGTGCCAGCAGCTCTATGTACGATCCCCAGTACTTC.

V gene TRBV5-8 combines with J gene TRBJ1-2; 7 bases are shared with TRBD1. This CDR3 contains 15 residues. V gave up 1 base and J gave up 7 bases; unmatched junction bases: 10. Germline V gives CDR1 SGHTS, CDR2 YDEGEE. The CDR3 DNA is TGTGCCAGCAGCTTGAGGACAGGCCCTTGGCCTGGCTACACCTTC. This gives the protein CASSLRTGPWPGYTF.

The V call is TRBV30, the J call TRBJ2-1, with D possibly TRBD2 on 6 matching bases. CDR3 length: 16 residues. V dropped 0 bases and J dropped 0 bases, with 12 bases sitting between them. Germline V gives CDR1 GTSNPN, CDR2 SVGIG (reference sequence). CDR3 sequence: CAWSVFGGTSYNEQFF. The CDR3 nucleotides are TGTGCCTGGAGTGTATTTGGCGGGACCTCCTACAATGAGCAGTTCTTC.

V and J are TRBV12-3 or TRBV12-4 and TRBJ2-7; tentative D call: TRBD1 (6 bases). The length of the CDR3 is 11 residues. V was trimmed by 5 bases and J by 6 bases, leaving 8 bases between them. This CDR3 reads CASSTGPEQYF. In DNA, the CDR3 is TGTGCCAGCAGTACAGGGCCCGAGCAGTACTTC.

The genes are TRBV5-4 and TRBJ2-3; 15 bases are a match to TRBD2. CDR3 length equals 18 residues. Germline V gene data show CDR1 as SGHNT and CDR2 as YYREEE (reference sequence). V shed 2 bases, J shed 0 bases, and the junction held 4 bases outside the gene matches. The CDR3 here is CASSLGLAGGLSTDTQYF. In nucleotides, the CDR3 is TGTGCCAGCAGCTTAGGACTAGCGGGGGGGCTAAGCACAGATACGCAGTATTTT.

The J gene is TRBJ2-1, the V gene TRBV6-1; D is uncertain. The CDR3 contains 14 residues. V dropped 7 bases and J dropped 2 bases, with 12 bases sitting between them. From germline, CDR1 is MNHNS and CDR2 SASEGT. The CDR3: CASTESAPYNEQFF. CDR3 DNA sequence: TGTGCCAGCACCGAAAGCGCTCCCTACAATGAGCAGTTCTTC.

This chain joins TRBV29-1 and TRBJ2-3; TRBD2 might be the D (6 bases). The CDR3 spans 15 residues. The germline V and J ends were trimmed by 2 bases and 6 bases, with 18 bases remaining between them. Per germline, CDR1 SQVTM and CDR2 ANQGSEA. This chain's CDR3 is CSVERWDSPADTQYF. CDR3 DNA: TGCAGCGTTGAACGCTGGGACTCCCCGGCCGATACGCAGTATTTT.

This clonotype was counted only a few times. The chain employs TRBV29-1 and TRBJ2-7, with D possibly TRBD2 on 5 matching bases. This CDR3 has 12 residues. Germline V gene lookup returns CDR1 SQVTM and CDR2 ANQGSEA. The V gene lost 7 bases and the J gene lost 2 bases, with 12 bases spanning the gap. Written as DNA, the CDR3 is TGCAGCGCTCGAAGCGGTCCCTACGAGCAGTACTTC. Residues: CSARSGPYEQYF.

V usage is TRBV20-1 and J usage is TRBJ2-3; 9 bases line up with TRBD2. Germline CDR1 and CDR2: DFQATT and SNEGSKA (reference sequence). The CDR3 spans 17 residues. Trimming took 6 bases from V and 3 from J; bases not matched to a gene: 16. CDR3 in DNA: TGCAGTGCACAGTCCCCTAGCGGGGCGCCAGAGACAGATACGCAGTATTTT. It specifies CSAQSPSGAPETDTQYF.

The CDR3 spells CASSVHDRDATEAFF. The CDR3 bases are TGTGCCAGCAGCGTACATGACAGGGACGCGACTGAAGCTTTCTTT. The rearrangement uses TRBV6-1 and TRBJ1-1, with 7 bases fitting TRBD1. This CDR3 region has 15 residues. Trimming cost V 6 bases and J 5 bases; bases outside gene matches: 12. Germline CDR1 reads MNHNS; CDR2 reads SASEGT.

The chain is built from TRBV12-3 or TRBV12-4 and TRBJ2-5; 7 bases align to TRBD2. Unmatched junction bases numbered 10, after V lost 5 bases and J lost 4 bases. The CDR3 contains 15 residues. The CDR3 region has the DNA TGTGCCAGCAGTCTCGTTGGGGGGGTAGGAGAGACCCAGTACTTC. Translated: CASSLVGGVGETQYF.

This clonotype was seen at least ten times. V usage is TRBV5-5 and J usage is TRBJ2-3; D gene unclear. Per the germline V gene, CDR1 is SGHKS and CDR2 is YYEKEE (reference sequence). Deletions cut 2 bases from V and 0 bases from J, with 10 bases between. The CDR3 totals 15 residues. DNA for the CDR3: TGTGCCAGCAGCTTCTGGAAAACTAGCACAGATACGCAGTATTTT. This sequence encodes CASSFWKTSTDTQYF.